This TCR beta chain emerged from a study of T cell repertoires in cytomegalovirus infection. This clonotype came up a few times. Antigen: not known. One entry per CDR3 protein, called by TCRdb with MiXCR from the reads. This sample has 250,000 to 300,000 distinct CDR3 sequences, with approximately 22% found just once. The sample was cultured PBMCs, taken from culture after CMV antigen stimulation. This clonotype was sampled from a human donor in good health (CMV status not recorded). Some clones in this sample may be carry-over from other donors' samples.

In DNA form, the CDR3 reads TGTGCCAGCCGGGGGGAGACGGTCTCTTCCGGCTACACCTTC. Translated, it gives CASRGETVSSGYTF. The chain couples TRBV6-5 to TRBJ1-2; D is possibly TRBD1 (5 bases). Germline CDR1 MNHEY, CDR2 SVGAGI. The germline V and J ends were trimmed by 8 bases and 8 bases, with 21 bases remaining between them. This CDR3 has 14 amino acids.